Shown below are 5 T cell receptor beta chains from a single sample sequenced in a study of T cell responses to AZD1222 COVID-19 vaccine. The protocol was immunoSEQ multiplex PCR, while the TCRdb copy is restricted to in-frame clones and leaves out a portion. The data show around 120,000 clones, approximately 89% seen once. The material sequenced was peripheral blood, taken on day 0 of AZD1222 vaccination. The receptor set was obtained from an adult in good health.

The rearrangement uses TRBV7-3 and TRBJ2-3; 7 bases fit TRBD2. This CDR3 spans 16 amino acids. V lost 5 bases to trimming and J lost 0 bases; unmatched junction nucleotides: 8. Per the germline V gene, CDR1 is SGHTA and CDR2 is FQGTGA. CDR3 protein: CASSPHGGSSTDTQYF. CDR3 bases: TGTGCCAGCAGCCCCCACGGGGGGTCAAGCACAGATACGCAGTATTTT.

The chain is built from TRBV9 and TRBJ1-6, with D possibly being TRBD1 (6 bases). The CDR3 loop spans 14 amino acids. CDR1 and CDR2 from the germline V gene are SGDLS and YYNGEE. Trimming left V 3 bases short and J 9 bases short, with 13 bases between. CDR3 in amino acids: CASSALTGGSPLHF. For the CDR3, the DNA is TGTGCCAGCAGCGCGCTGACAGGCGGTTCACCCCTCCACTTT.

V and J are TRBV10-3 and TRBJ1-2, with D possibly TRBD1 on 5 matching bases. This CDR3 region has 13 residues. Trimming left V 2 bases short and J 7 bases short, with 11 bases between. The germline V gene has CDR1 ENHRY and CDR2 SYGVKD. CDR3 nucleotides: TGTGCCATCAGTGAGCGGGGCGAGGGTGGCTACACCTTC. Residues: CAISERGEGGYTF.

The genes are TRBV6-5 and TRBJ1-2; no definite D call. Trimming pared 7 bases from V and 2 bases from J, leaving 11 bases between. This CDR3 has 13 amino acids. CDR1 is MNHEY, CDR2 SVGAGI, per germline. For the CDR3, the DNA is TGTGCCAGCACCTCGGGCGGGAACTATGGCTACACCTTC. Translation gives CASTSGGNYGYTF.

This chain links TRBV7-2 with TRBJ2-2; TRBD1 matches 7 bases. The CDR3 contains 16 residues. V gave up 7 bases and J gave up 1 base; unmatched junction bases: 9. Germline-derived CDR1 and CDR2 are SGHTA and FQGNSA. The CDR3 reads CASNEGAQLNTGELFF. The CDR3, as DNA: TGTGCCAGCAACGAGGGGGCCCAACTGAACACCGGGGAGCTGTTTTTT.